This TCR beta chain was observed in a study of technical replicates of blood from a handful of donors. TCRdb keeps only in-frame clones here, not all; method: immunoSEQ multiplex PCR. Here the sample spans more than 90,000 clones, 90% to 97% being singletons. Germline V gene sequence: CDR1 MNHEY, CDR2 SVGAGI. With 8 bases removed from V and 6 bases from J, the gap between germline ends came to 8 bases. The CDR3 has 10 residues. The receptor was isolated from a human donor in good health. Sequencing used T cells isolated from PBMCs. V and J are TRBV6-5 and TRBJ2-7; TRBD1 is a possible D gene (5 bases). The CDR3 region has the DNA TGTGCCAGCGGGGCATTCGAGCAGTACTTC. It yields the protein CASGAFEQYF.